This TCR beta chain was recorded in a study of cytomegalovirus exposure and HLA in healthy donors. Whole-study context: Caucasian-associated ancestry cluster membership applied to about four fifths of some 400 genotyped donors. Whole-study results and caveats: Later findings reportedly placed an Asian-associated ancestry cluster below the approximately 620-donor mean for N-insertions. Later, an analysis found that common viral pathogens appeared to be linked with several of the most significant clusters. HLA allele associations emerged for 16,951 TCR beta sequences in a later analysis, at 0.05 false discovery rate.

This clone was counted a few times. Its antigen is as yet unknown. This PCR relied on a set of 60 Vbeta primers and 13 Jbeta primers. Sequencing used immunoSEQ multiplex PCR; TCRdb keeps in-frame clones, though not all of them. Of 150,000 to 200,000 clones listed, approximately 82% were seen once; the top ten hold roughly 6.7%. CDR3 size: 16 residues. Germline V lookup: CDR1 SGHNT, CDR2 YYREEE (reference sequence). Trimming took 3 bases from V and 3 from J; bases not matched to a gene: 9. The origin of this receptor is a man in his forties or fifties in good health and CMV-seropositive. Sequencing was done on a sample of PBMCs. The rearrangement links TRBV5-4 to TRBJ1-1; 9 bases are a match to TRBD1. CDR3 in amino acids: CASSSGTGYMYTEAFF. The CDR3 coding sequence is TGTGCCAGCAGCTCCGGGACAGGGTATATGTACACTGAAGCTTTCTTT.